This T cell receptor beta chain derives from a study of blood T cell repertoires in COVID-19. As for the study in general: T cells, B-cell-depleted T cells, or PBMCs supplied cDNA or gDNA.

Profiled with immunoSEQ multiplex PCR; TCRdb holds only in-frame clones, not every one. The repertoire has 130,000 or so clones, 80% to 90% of them found once; the top ten carry roughly a quarter. Between the trimmed V and J ends, which lost 3 bases and 4 bases, there was a span of 11 bases. This CDR3 has 14 residues. Per the germline V gene, CDR1 is LGHDT and CDR2 is YNNKEL (reference sequence). The receptor was derived from a man in his 70s with active or convalescent COVID-19. Sequenced sample: peripheral blood. The chain combines TRBV3-1 (or the pseudogene TRBV3-2) with TRBJ2-3, with D maybe TRBD2 (5 bases). The CDR3 DNA is TGTGCCAGCAGCCAGGGAAGGCGGGCAGATACGCAGTATTTT. Encoded protein: CASSQGRRADTQYF.